Listed below are T cell receptor beta chains from one sample, sequenced in a study of PD-1 blockade in classical Hodgkin lymphoma. Using immunoSEQ multiplex PCR, the repertoire was profiled, and TCRdb retains in-frame clones only, with some absent. This table has around 25,000 clones, around 85% appearing once. The source material was CD4+ T cells from blood, sampled before the fourth cycle of nivolumab. These receptors were obtained from a human donor with classical Hodgkin lymphoma. CDR3s include the opening cysteine and the closing phenylalanine or tryptophan. D genes are given only for firm matches. For some rows the clone size is stated as once, few or many, or as a class when expanded; others skip it.

>TRBJ2-7|.|TRBV28|.
TGTGCCAGCAGTTTCGAGTCAGCCTACGAGCAGTACTTC
CASSFESAYEQYF
>TRBJ1-4|once|TRBV11-3|.
TGTGCCAGCAGCTTATCCCTTCCCAGATCAACTAATGAAAAACTGTTTTTT
CASSLSLPRSTNEKLFF
>TRBJ2-2|.|TRBV6-5|TRBD2
TGTGCCAGCATTAGCGGGACTAGGCGCACCGGGGAGCTGTTTTTT
CASISGTRRTGELFF
>TRBJ1-4|.|TRBV7-2|.
TGTGCCAGCAGCTCCTTAGACAATAGTGGGGAACTGTTTTTT
CASSSLDNSGELFF
>TRBJ2-1|.|TRBV10-3|TRBD1
TGTGCCATCAACAGGGCAGGGGGCTCCTACAATGAGCAGTTCTTC
CAINRAGGSYNEQFF
>TRBJ2-1|.|TRBV5-5|.
TGTGCCAGCAGCCTGTATGATGAGCAGTTCTTC
CASSLYDEQFF
>TRBJ2-3|.|TRBV18|.
TGTGCCAGCTCCCTTGAAAGGGGCCTCACAGATACGCAGTATTTT
CASSLERGLTDTQYF
>TRBJ1-4|.|TRBV25-1|.
TGTGCCAGGTTGGACGAAGAACTGTTTTTT
CARLDEELFF
>TRBJ2-2|.|TRBV12-5|.
TGTGCTAGTGGCCATCCCACCGGGGAGCTGTTTTTT
CASGHPTGELFF
>TRBJ2-1|.|TRBV6-6|TRBD2
TGTGCCAGCAAGCGACTAGCGGAATTCTATGAGCAGTTCTTC
CASKRLAEFYEQFF
>TRBJ2-5|.|TRBV6-1|.
TGTGCCAGCAGTGAGACAGGCCCAGGAGAGACCCAGTACTTC
CASSETGPGETQYF
>TRBJ1-5|.|TRBV29-1|.
TGCAGCGTTGGGGGGCAGGATAGGAATCAGCCCCAGCATTTT
CSVGGQDRNQPQHF
>TRBJ1-3|.|TRBV27|.
TGTGCCAGCAGTCCGGAAGTAGGACAGATTGGAAACACCATATATTTT
CASSPEVGQIGNTIYF
>TRBJ1-2|.|TRBV19|TRBD1
TGTGCCAGTAGTGCCTCAACGACAGGGAACTATGGCTACACCTTC
CASSASTTGNYGYTF
>TRBJ2-7|.|TRBV5-1|.
TGCGCCAGCAGCCAGTCCGGGAACTCCTACGAGCAGTACTTC
CASSQSGNSYEQYF
>TRBJ1-1|.|TRBV19|.
TGTGCCACTCAGGGTCCCCTAACTTTCTTT
CATQGPLTFF
>TRBJ1-2|.|TRBV6-4|TRBD1
TGTGCCAGCAGTGACTCGACAGGGGTGGGCTATGGCTACACCTTC
CASSDSTGVGYGYTF
>TRBJ1-1|.|TRBV7-2|.
TGTGCCAGCAGCTTAAGTCAGGGAAAGGGGAACACTGAAGCTTTCTTT
CASSLSQGKGNTEAFF
>TRBJ1-6|.|TRBV28|.
TGTGCCAGCAGTACCCACCAGGGATACAATTCACCCCTCCACTTT
CASSTHQGYNSPLHF
>TRBJ1-2|.|TRBV19|.
TGTGCCAGTAGTACCCGGGACGCAAAACCTAACTATGGCTACACCTTC
CASSTRDAKPNYGYTF
>TRBJ2-7|once|TRBV11-2|TRBD2
TGTGCCAGCAGCTTAGGTCCTGGGCGGGAGGGCTACGAGCAGTACTTC
CASSLGPGREGYEQYF
>TRBJ2-7|.|TRBV11-2|.
TGTGCCAGCAGCTTACCAATACGGGCTGTACGCGAGCAGTACTTC
CASSLPIRAVREQYF
>TRBJ1-1|.|TRBV5-1|.
TGCGCCAGCAGCTTGGGTACGGGTACAAGGACTGAAGCTTTCTTT
CASSLGTGTRTEAFF
>TRBJ2-5|.|TRBV28|.
TGTGCCAGCAGTTTTTCAGACGGTTGGACCCAGTACTTC
CASSFSDGWTQYF
>TRBJ2-7|.|TRBV7-2|TRBD2
TGTGCCAGCAGCGCACTAGCGGGAGCTGGGGAGCAGTACTTC
CASSALAGAGEQYF
>TRBJ2-2|.|TRBV7-2|TRBD2
TGTGCCAGCAGACTTAGCGGGAGGGGGGTCACCGGGGAGCTGTTTTTT
CASRLSGRGVTGELFF
>TRBJ2-1|.|TRBV5-1|.
TGCGCCAGCAGCCTGGTTTCTACTGGACAGACTTTCAATGAGCAGTTCTTC
CASSLVSTGQTFNEQFF
>TRBJ2-7|.|TRBV6-1|.
TGTGCCAGCATCGAGAACCGACCTCTCTACGAGCAGTACTTC
CASIENRPLYEQYF
>TRBJ1-4|.|TRBV19|.
TGTGCCAGTAGTATACTAACTGCAACTAATGAAAAACTGTTTTTT
CASSILTATNEKLFF
>TRBJ1-3|.|TRBV30|.
TGTGCCTGGAGTGTAGCAGGGTCTGGAAACACCATATATTTT
CAWSVAGSGNTIYF
>TRBJ1-1|.|TRBV5-4|.
TGTGCCAGCAGCTTATTGGGGGTTGCGAACACTGAAGCTTTCTTT
CASSLLGVANTEAFF
>TRBJ2-2|few|TRBV12-5|.
TGTGCTAGTGGTTTGTATGGGGTGACCGGGGAGCTGTTTTTT
CASGLYGVTGELFF
>TRBJ1-1|once|TRBV19|.
TGTGCCAGTAGTCCAGGACAGCCCTTTCACCAAGCTTTCTTT
CASSPGQPFHQAFF
>TRBJ2-5|once|TRBV7-2|.
TGTGCCAGCAGCCAGCCCCCACCCCAAGAGACCCAGTACTTC
CASSQPPPQETQYF
>TRBJ2-7|.|TRBV7-2|.
TGTGCCAGCAGCTTAGCTAGCGCGGGATACGAGCAGTACTTC
CASSLASAGYEQYF
>TRBJ2-1|.|TRBV19|TRBD2
TGTGCCAGTAGTGAAACTGGGACTAGCGGGACTATCGCCAATGAGCAGTTCTTC
CASSETGTSGTIANEQFF
>TRBJ1-1|.|TRBV28|.
TGTGCCAGCAGTTCCCCGATGTCCTTCAGCAGCATACGGACTATGACTGGGAACACTGAAGCTTTCTTT
CASSSPMSFSSIRTMTGNTEAFF
>TRBJ2-7|.|TRBV7-2|.
TGTGCCAGCAGCTTAGGGGACGGGACCTACGAGCAGTACTTC
CASSLGDGTYEQYF
>TRBJ2-3|.|TRBV5-4|TRBD2
TGTGCCAGCAGCCCGGGACTAGTTGGCGCAGATACGCAGTATTTT
CASSPGLVGADTQYF
>TRBJ2-3|.|TRBV5-1|.
TGCGCCAGCAGCTTGGCCAAAGATACGCAGTATTTT
CASSLAKDTQYF
>TRBJ1-1|.|TRBV25-1|.
TGTGCCAGCAGTGAAACCCGGGGGCGCATGGCTGAAGCTTTCTTT
CASSETRGRMAEAFF
>TRBJ2-3|.|TRBV7-9|.
TGTGCCAGCAGCTTAGGGGGGGTCAGGGCAGATACGCAGTATTTT
CASSLGGVRADTQYF
>TRBJ1-2|.|TRBV5-1|.
TGCGCCAGCTCCCAAGGACTCGGGGACTATGGCTACACCTTC
CASSQGLGDYGYTF
>TRBJ1-2|.|TRBV10-2|TRBD1
TGCGCCAGCAGAGCACAGGGGGCGTATGGCTACACCTTC
CASRAQGAYGYTF
>TRBJ2-3|.|TRBV4-1|.
TGCGCCAGCAGCCACTACAAAGGACGGGCAGATACGCAGTATTTT
CASSHYKGRADTQYF
>TRBJ2-7|.|TRBV30|TRBD1
TGTGCCTGGATAGGACAGGGGTACGAGCAGTACTTC
CAWIGQGYEQYF
>TRBJ2-7|.|TRBV29-1|.
TGCAGCGTCCAGACCCGCTTTGGAGGATCCTACGAGCAGTACTTC
CSVQTRFGGSYEQYF
>TRBJ2-7|.|TRBV10-1|.
TGCGCCAGCCAAGACACCGCGACAGGAACGTACGAGCAGTACTTC
CASQDTATGTYEQYF
>TRBJ2-7|.|TRBV6-1|.
TGTGCCAGCAGTGAACGTTTGGAACCCTACGAGCAGTACTTC
CASSERLEPYEQYF
>TRBJ1-2|few|TRBV25-1|TRBD1
TGTGCCAGCAGGGGACAGGCAAAAAGGAGCTACACCTTC
CASRGQAKRSYTF
>TRBJ1-2|few|TRBV30|.
TGTGCCTGGAGTGTAGTAGGCGGCTACACCTTC
CAWSVVGGYTF
>TRBJ1-1|.|TRBV5-1|.
TGCGCCAGCAGCCTAGGGTCCGGGAACACTGAAGCTTTCTTT
CASSLGSGNTEAFF
>TRBJ1-5|few|TRBV5-4|.
TGTGCCAGCAGCTCTGGCGCAGGGAGCCCTCAGCCCCAGCATTTT
CASSSGAGSPQPQHF
>TRBJ2-7|.|TRBV7-9|TRBD1
TGTGCCAGCAGCTTACCTCGACAGGGGCCTTCCTACGAGCAGTACTTC
CASSLPRQGPSYEQYF
>TRBJ2-3|.|TRBV5-1|.
TGCGCCAGCAGCCCCGGGACTCAGAAGGCGGATACGCAGTATTTT
CASSPGTQKADTQYF
>TRBJ2-5|.|TRBV9|TRBD2
TGTGCCAGCAGCGTAGGGGTGGGTAGCGGGAGAACGGAGACCCAGTACTTC
CASSVGVGSGRTETQYF
>TRBJ1-1|.|TRBV28|TRBD1
TGTGCCAGCAGTTTCGTAGGGGGCGGGAACACTGAAGCTTTCTTT
CASSFVGGGNTEAFF